This TCR beta chain was obtained from a study of T cell repertoires in cytomegalovirus infection. The overall study: Epitope selection comprised recently identified HLA-C-restricted CMV epitopes and well-studied HLA-B-restricted CMV epitopes. Indicated by public TCR beta signatures were CMV infection and matching HLA type. Notes on the study in general: Ex vivo responses were dominated by HLA-C-restricted CMV-specific TCR beta clonotypes.

V gave up 5 bases and J gave up 2 bases, with 10 bases separating them. This CDR3 has 13 amino acids. Germline V CDR1 and CDR2: SGHTA, FQGNSA. This clonotype was counted a few times. Its antigen is currently unknown. TCRdb redid the calling of the reads with MiXCR, one entry per CDR3 protein. Here the sample spans 360,000 or so distinct CDR3 sequences, roughly 36% being singletons. The rearrangement uses TRBV7-2 and TRBJ2-7; no clear D. This sequence was found in a human donor in good health (CMV status not recorded). Some clones in this sample may be carry-over from other donors' samples. The sequenced sample was cultured PBMCs, obtained from culture after CMV antigen stimulation. The CDR3 protein is CASSPYSAYEQYF. The DNA of the CDR3 is TGTGCCAGCAGCCCATACTCGGCCTACGAGCAGTACTTC. Together with reference TRBV7-2 and TRBJ2-7, the CDR3 gives the full variable domain: GAGVSQSPSNKVTEKGKDVELRCDPISGHTALYWYRQSLGQGLEFLIYFQGNSAPDKSGLPSDRFSAERTGGSVSTLTIQRTQQEDSAVYLCASSPYSAYEQYFGPGTRLTVT.